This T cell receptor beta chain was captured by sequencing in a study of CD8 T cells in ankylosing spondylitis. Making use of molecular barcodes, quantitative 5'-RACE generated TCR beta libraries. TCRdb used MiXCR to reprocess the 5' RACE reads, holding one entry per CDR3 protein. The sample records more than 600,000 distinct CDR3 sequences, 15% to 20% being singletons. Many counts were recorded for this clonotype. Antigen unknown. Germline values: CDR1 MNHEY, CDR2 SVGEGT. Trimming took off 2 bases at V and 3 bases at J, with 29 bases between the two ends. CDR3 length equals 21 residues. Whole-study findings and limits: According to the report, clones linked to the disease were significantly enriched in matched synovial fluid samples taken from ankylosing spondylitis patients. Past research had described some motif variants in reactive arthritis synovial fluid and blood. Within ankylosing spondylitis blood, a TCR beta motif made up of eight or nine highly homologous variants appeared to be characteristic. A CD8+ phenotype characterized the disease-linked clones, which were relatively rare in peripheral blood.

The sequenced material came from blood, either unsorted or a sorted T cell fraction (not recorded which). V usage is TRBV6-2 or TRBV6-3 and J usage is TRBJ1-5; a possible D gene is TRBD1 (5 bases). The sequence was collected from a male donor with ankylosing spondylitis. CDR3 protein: CASSYGGYQISKVRPNQPQHF. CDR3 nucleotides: TGTGCCAGCAGTTACGGGGGATATCAGATTAGCAAGGTTCGGCCCAATCAGCCCCAGCATTTT.